This is a list of T cell receptor beta chains from one sample in a study of T cells in tumors after PD-1 blockade. The assay was immunoSEQ multiplex PCR, and TCRdb's table has in-frame clones only and misses some. The sample lists roughly 60,000 clones; 80% were seen once. Sequenced here: PBMCs, sampled before anti-PD-1 treatment. These receptors were obtained from a human donor with basal cell carcinoma. Each CDR3 is given with its conserved first and last residue. The D gene is left open where the match is weak. The size entry is marked missing in some rows and otherwise reads once, few, many or a size class.

TGTGCCATCAGTGAGGGTGAGCAGTTCTTC	CAISEGEQFF	NA	TRBV10-3	TRBJ2-1	NA
TGTGCCACCAGCAGGCCAAAAGAGACCCAGTACTTC	CATSRPKETQYF	NA	TRBV15	TRBJ2-5	NA
TGTGCCTGGAGTGTACAGGGTCAGCCCCAGCATTTT	CAWSVQGQPQHF	NA	TRBV30	TRBJ1-5	few
TGTGCCAGCAGACCTGGACGCGGCGAAGTGAAGTGGGCTTTCTTT	CASRPGRGEVKWAFF	NA	TRBV2	TRBJ1-1	NA
TGTGCCAGCAGAAAAGGGGGGGAACTGTTTTTT	CASRKGGELFF	NA	TRBV21-1	TRBJ1-4	few
TGTGCCAGCAGCTACCACACAGATACGCAGTATTTT	CASSYHTDTQYF	NA	TRBV3-1/TRBV3-2	TRBJ2-3	NA
TGTGCCAGTAGTATGGGGGCAGGAGCCTACGAGCAGTACTTC	CASSMGAGAYEQYF	NA	TRBV19	TRBJ2-7	NA
TGCGCCAGCATTCAGGAACAGGAGTCCCATGAGCAGTTCTTC	CASIQEQESHEQFF	NA	TRBV10-2	TRBJ2-1	NA
TGTGCCAGTAGTAAGGGCCCGGGAAGCACTGAAGCTTTCTTT	CASSKGPGSTEAFF	NA	TRBV19	TRBJ1-1	many
TGTGCCAGCAGTGGTCTAAGCAACAATGAGCAGTTCTTC	CASSGLSNNEQFF	NA	TRBV2	TRBJ2-1	NA
TGTGCCATGGTGCAGCCCCAGCATTTT	CAMVQPQHF	NA	TRBV7-9	TRBJ1-5	NA
TGTGCCAGCAGCTCCCTCGACAGCTCTGGAAACACCATATATTTT	CASSSLDSSGNTIYF	NA	TRBV5-5	TRBJ1-3	NA
TGTGCCATCAGTGAGGGTGTGGAGAGAGCTTTCTTT	CAISEGVERAFF	NA	TRBV10-3	TRBJ1-1	few
TGTGCCAGCAGTCCACACTCCAGGGTCACTAATGAAAAACTGTTTTTT	CASSPHSRVTNEKLFF	NA	TRBV28	TRBJ1-4	NA
TGTGCCAGCAGCGTACAGGGTGATAATTCACCCCTCCACTTT	CASSVQGDNSPLHF	NA	TRBV9	TRBJ1-6	few
TGTGCCAGCAGCTCCAGGGGAGGAGGAGAGACCCAGTACTTC	CASSSRGGGETQYF	NA	TRBV7-6	TRBJ2-5	NA
TGTGCCTGGAAACGGGCAGGGAACAATCAGCCCCAGCATTTT	CAWKRAGNNQPQHF	NA	TRBV30	TRBJ1-5	NA
TGCGCCAGCAGCTTGGGTGGGACAGGGGTACGGCAGCCCCAGCATTTT	CASSLGGTGVRQPQHF	TRBD1	TRBV5-1	TRBJ1-5	NA
TGTGCCTGGAGTAGGGGGCGGCTCTCTGGAAACACCATATATTTT	CAWSRGRLSGNTIYF	TRBD1	TRBV30	TRBJ1-3	NA
TGTGCCAGCAGTTACGGAACACAGGGAGGAACTGAAGCTTTCTTT	CASSYGTQGGTEAFF	NA	TRBV6-6	TRBJ1-1	NA
TGTGCCAGCAGCTCAAGTACCATTTCTAGCGGGGAGGGAAGCAGGGAGCAGTTCTTC	CASSSSTISSGEGSREQFF	TRBD2	TRBV7-2	TRBJ2-1	NA
TGTGCCAGCAGACCCGCGACAGGTCAGGGCACTGAAGCTTTCTTT	CASRPATGQGTEAFF	NA	TRBV28	TRBJ1-1	NA
TGTGCCAGCAGCCCGGGACAGGGGGCGGACGAGCAGTACTTC	CASSPGQGADEQYF	TRBD1	TRBV7-3	TRBJ2-7	NA
TGTGCCAGCAGCTTAGATCCAGGTTATGGCTACACCTTC	CASSLDPGYGYTF	NA	TRBV11-3	TRBJ1-2	once
TGCGCCAGTGCAGCAGGAAAAGGCGAGCAGTACTTC	CASAAGKGEQYF	NA	TRBV10-1	TRBJ2-7	NA
TGCGCCAGCAGCCACCCGAGAGGACAGGGAAACTATGGCTACACCTTC	CASSHPRGQGNYGYTF	TRBD1	TRBV4-1	TRBJ1-2	NA
TGTGCCAGCAGCTTAGTCGCAGGGCACTATAGCAATCAGCCCCAGCATTTT	CASSLVAGHYSNQPQHF	NA	TRBV7-2	TRBJ1-5	few